The rows below give T cell receptor beta chains drawn from one sample of a study of blood T cell repertoires in COVID-19. Method: immunoSEQ multiplex PCR; TCRdb's copy keeps in-frame clones and lacks some. Of about 90,000 clones listed, less than 85% were seen once; the top ten hold more than 6.5%. Sequencing input: peripheral blood. Receptor source: an older man with acute or convalescent COVID-19. Both conserved end residues are part of each CDR3.

j_call v_call cdr3_aa
TRBJ2-2 TRBV7-6 CASSLESVMNTGELFF
TRBJ2-3 TRBV6-5 CASRTPGTDTQYF
TRBJ1-1 TRBV5-1 CASSLADRGLVTEAFF
TRBJ2-7 TRBV11-3 CASSLVHLETYEQYF
TRBJ2-6 TRBV5-4 CASSRRGSGANVLTF
TRBJ2-2 TRBV11-3 CASSLGGGSNTGELFF
TRBJ1-2 TRBV19 CASSIDRRDGYTF
TRBJ1-4 TRBV6-6 CASRPGTGVEKLFF
TRBJ1-1 TRBV5-1 CASSSSRDRGGTEAFF
TRBJ2-3 TRBV3-1/TRBV3-2 CASSPTSTDTQYF
TRBJ1-2 TRBV7-9 CASSLITEDGYTF
TRBJ2-3 TRBV27 CASSFYLTSGVSTDTQYF
TRBJ2-5 TRBV2 CASGGATGVRETQYF
TRBJ2-4 TRBV6-4 CASRSPWLAADIQYF
TRBJ1-2 TRBV30 CAWSVPQTGYYGYTF
TRBJ2-2 TRBV5-1 CASSDGTGNTGELFF
TRBJ1-6 TRBV5-4 CASRTTGAQYNSPLHF
TRBJ1-1 TRBV7-2 CASSSWDRGANTEAFF
TRBJ2-3 TRBV5-1 CASSLYGGSSADTQYF
TRBJ2-1 TRBV5-5 CASSLTATSYNEQFF
TRBJ2-5 TRBV19 CASSIVGPGQGGGYQETQYF
TRBJ2-1 TRBV5-1 CASSLGLAGVYNEQFF
TRBJ2-2 TRBV19 CASNLGADTGELFF
TRBJ2-2 TRBV5-8 CASRVTGTGSAGELFF
TRBJ2-1 TRBV20-1 CSASPRTSVGRYNEQFF
TRBJ1-6 TRBV7-9 CASSNRPSNSPLHF
TRBJ1-6 TRBV2 CASSRTGESSPLHF
TRBJ2-1 TRBV21-1 CASSKGRLAEGNEQFF
TRBJ1-1 TRBV7-3 CASSLTPLRTVSNTEAFF
TRBJ2-1 TRBV5-6 CASSKRTSGRNYNEQFF
TRBJ1-1 TRBV2 CASRSQGARAFF
TRBJ1-6 TRBV6-6 CASSYSGDRDSPLHF
TRBJ2-1 TRBV6-5 CASSSTRGQTNEQFF
TRBJ2-3 TRBV5-4 CASSLAGGRTDTQYF
TRBJ1-2 TRBV24-1 CATSVSGIFYGYTF
TRBJ1-2 TRBV11-2 CASSPTSGDYGYTF
TRBJ1-5 TRBV2 CASSEAQGIGNQPQHF
TRBJ1-1 TRBV21-1 CASSRALTGGIHTEAFF
TRBJ1-2 TRBV28 CASNIELGGGYTF
TRBJ2-1 TRBV5-8 CASSRGTSGIGSYNEQFF
TRBJ2-3 TRBV28 CASSPLGLAGLTDTQYF
TRBJ1-2 TRBV12-3/TRBV12-4 CASRLGANYGYTF
TRBJ2-3 TRBV30 CAYTQRRSTDTQYF
TRBJ1-2 TRBV5-6 CASSLQGTSNGYTF
TRBJ2-5 TRBV6-1 CASSDGSGGVWETQYF
TRBJ2-7 TRBV3-1/TRBV3-2 CASSQVQQAHVF
TRBJ2-1 TRBV14 CASSPRFSRGTDNEQFF
TRBJ2-3 TRBV3-1/TRBV3-2 CASSPSVGSDTQYF
TRBJ2-2 TRBV29-1 CSATDSYTGELFF
TRBJ2-1 TRBV5-8 CASSLGRVPYNEQFF
TRBJ1-2 TRBV30 CAWSSPTGMGGYTF
TRBJ2-5 TRBV6-4 CASSEPGQTFQETQYF
TRBJ1-3 TRBV28 CASSSQGLSGNTIYF
TRBJ2-1 TRBV19 CASSTPSGGNNEQFF
TRBJ1-1 TRBV29-1 CSVLTGGTEAFF
TRBJ1-1 TRBV5-1 CASSLGQGVTEAFF
TRBJ2-3 TRBV19 CASRFAGPGLDADTQYF
TRBJ1-2 TRBV28 CASSPSNYGYTF
TRBJ2-1 TRBV28 CASSSLAGRVDNEQFF